This T cell receptor beta chain originates from a study of blood T cell repertoires in COVID-19. Study in general: Some COVID-19 samples were acute and others convalescent; all came from the United States, Italy and Spain.

Per germline, CDR1 MDHEN and CDR2 SYDVKM. This CDR3 spans 12 amino acids. V shed 5 bases, J shed 7 bases, and the junction held 3 bases outside the gene matches. The count of this clone is one. In the authors' workflow: Estimates of nucleated cell counts were drawn from the amplification of reference gene primers. Some clones are missing from TCRdb's copy, which holds only in-frame ones; the method was immunoSEQ multiplex PCR. That table gives V, J and clone size, and the DNA gave D and trimming. Here the sample spans 200,000 to 250,000 clones, 80% being singletons. J is TRBJ1-1 and V is TRBV28, with TRBD1 matching 8 bases. The TCR comes from a human donor in a cohort sampled during active COVID-19. The sample taken for sequencing was peripheral blood. CDR3 coding DNA: TGTGCCAGCAGTCGGGACAGGCTTGAAGCTTTCTTT. Residues: CASSRDRLEAFF.